The present TCR beta chain was sequenced within a study of cytomegalovirus exposure and HLA in healthy donors. Broader study findings: HLA alleles were associated with some 16,000 TCR beta sequences in a later analysis at 0.05 false discovery rate.

Regarding this clone: Its antigen is undetermined.

The study ran its PCR with 60 Vbeta and 13 Jbeta primers. Some clones are missing from TCRdb's copy, which holds only in-frame ones; the method was immunoSEQ multiplex PCR. The sample has approximately 100,000 clones; around three quarters are singletons. The sequenced material came from PBMCs. The receptor comes from a human donor in good health.

Here the CDR3 reads CASSSRLAGYNEQFF. In DNA, the CDR3 is TGTGCCAGCAGCTCGAGACTAGCGGGGTACAATGAGCAGTTCTTC. The rearrangement uses TRBV5-6 and TRBJ2-1; 11 nucleotides agree with TRBD2. The CDR3 loop spans 15 amino acids. Germline loops: CDR1 SGHDT, CDR2 YYEEEE. V lost 3 bases to trimming and J lost 4 bases; unmatched junction nucleotides: 3.